One sample yielded the 28 T cell receptor beta chains listed below, sequenced in a study of naive and memory T cell subsets. Overall study findings and caveats: Especially in CD8 cells, naive repertoires contained a few larger clonotypes, possibly CD45RA-re-expressing memory cells.

The beta constant-region primer was an equimolar mix of two oligonucleotides covering TRBC1 and TRBC2. Nested alpha and beta constant-region primers with the SP2 primer drove four PCR rounds on ligated cDNA. TCRdb independently ran MiXCR on the UMI-ligation and nested PCR reads; one entry per CDR3 protein. The sample carries more than 95,000 distinct CDR3 sequences, roughly 15% recorded once. Antigens of these TCRs are unknown. Sequences were obtained from naive CD8+ T cells from blood. The receptors were gathered from a human donor in good health.

This clonotype was counted only a few times. This chain links TRBV3-1 with TRBJ1-2; the D is unclear. Trimming took off 5 bases at V and 5 bases at J, with 9 bases between the two ends. This CDR3 is built from 12 residues. Germline loops: CDR1 LGHDT, CDR2 YNNKEL (reference sequence). The CDR3 coding sequence is TGTGCCAGCAGCACCCGTGGGTATGGCTACACCTTC. As protein: CASSTRGYGYTF.

This clonotype appeared many times. CDR3 DNA sequence: TGTGCCAGCAGCGTAGAACAGGGATCCTACGAGCAGTACTTC. Its translation: CASSVEQGSYEQYF. The J gene is TRBJ2-7, the V gene TRBV9, with TRBD1 as a possible D gene (6 bases). The CDR3 consists of 14 residues. The V end lost 0 bases, the J end lost 1 base, and 8 bases lay between the germline ends. Per the germline V gene, CDR1 is SGDLS and CDR2 is YYNGEE.

This clonotype was seen only a few times. J is TRBJ2-7 and V is TRBV28, with TRBD2 matching 8 bases. CDR3 size: 12 residues. CDR1 is MDHEN, CDR2 SYDVKM, per germline. V shed 5 bases, J shed 6 bases, and the junction held 3 bases outside the gene matches. CDR3 nucleotides: TGTGCCAGCAGTATAACTAGCGGCGAGCAGTACTTC. It is translated as CASSITSGEQYF. Based on the CDR3 plus reference TRBV28 and TRBJ2-7, the full variable domain is DVKVTQSSRYLVKRTGEKVFLECVQDMDHENMFWYRQDPGLGLRLIYFSYDVKMKEKGDIPEGYSVSREKKERFSLILESASTNQTSMYLCASSITSGEQYFGPGTRLTVT.

The chain is built from TRBV6-6 and TRBJ2-5; 8 positions match TRBD1. Trimming took 5 bases from V and 3 from J; bases not matched to a gene: 8. Per germline, CDR1 MNHNY and CDR2 SVGAGI (reference sequence). The CDR3 contains 15 residues. As DNA, the CDR3 is TGTGCCAGCAGTCACGGGGTGGACAGGGAAGAGACCCAGTACTTC. Translating it yields CASSHGVDREETQYF.

This chain connects TRBV20-1 to TRBJ2-1, with TRBD2 matching over 10 bases. The CDR3 is 15 amino acids. Germline trimming cut 3 bases from V and 4 bases from J; bases unmatched to any gene: 6. CDR1 is DFQATT and CDR2 is SNEGSKA in the germline V gene (reference sequence). For the CDR3, the DNA is TGCAGTGCTAGGGCCGGACTAGCGGAATACAATGAGCAGTTCTTC. Translation gives CSARAGLAEYNEQFF.

This clonotype was counted ten times or more. The chain carries TRBV15 and TRBJ2-2; D is perhaps TRBD1 (5 bases). V lost 3 bases and J 8 bases, leaving 19 bases between the germline ends. Germline V gene sequence: CDR1 LNHNV, CDR2 YYDKDF (reference sequence). This CDR3 is built from 16 residues. The DNA of the CDR3 is TGTGCCACCAGCAGCAGCGAAGGACAATCCAAAGGGGAGCTGTTTTTT. This codes for CATSSSEGQSKGELFF.

This clonotype was seen ten or more times. This chain links TRBV5-6 with TRBJ1-2; D gene unclear. Germline values: CDR1 SGHDT, CDR2 YYEEEE. Trimming cost V 0 bases and J 12 bases, with 12 bases left between them. CDR3 size: 12 residues. The CDR3, as DNA: TGTGCCAGCAGCTTGGGACCGCAAAGGGACACCTTC. The encoded protein is CASSLGPQRDTF.

This clonotype appeared a few times. The V call is TRBV29-1, the J call TRBJ2-7; maybe TRBD1 (5 bases). The V gene lost 4 bases and the J gene lost 3 bases, with 10 bases spanning the gap. CDR1 and CDR2 (germline): SQVTM, ANQGSEA. The CDR3 covers 12 residues. The CDR3 region is CSVAQGNYEQYF. Here the CDR3 DNA reads TGCAGCGTTGCGCAGGGAAACTACGAGCAGTACTTC.

This chain connects TRBV7-7 to TRBJ2-7; either TRBD1 or TRBD2 may fit D (6 bases each). Germline assignment: CDR1 SSHAT and CDR2 FNYEAQ (reference sequence). V was pared by 5 bases and J by 5 bases, with 13 bases between. This CDR3 contains 13 residues. The CDR3 protein is CASSHGGTHEQYF. The CDR3 region has the DNA TGTGCCAGCAGCCACGGAGGGACACACGAGCAGTACTTC. Filled out from reference TRBV7-7 and TRBJ2-7, the complete variable domain reads GAGVSQSPRYKVTKRGQDVTLRCDPISSHATLYWYQQALGQGPEFLTYFNYEAQPDKSGLPSDRFSAERPEGSISTLTIQRTEQRDSAMYRCASSHGGTHEQYFGPGTRLTVT.

J is TRBJ1-2 and V is TRBV9, with 9 positions matching TRBD1. The junction had 8 bases not matched to a gene; V was cut back by 4 bases and J by 4 bases. Germline-derived CDR1 and CDR2 are SGDLS and YYNGEE. The CDR3 has 15 residues. CDR3 residues: CASSLRTGDGYGYTF. In DNA, the CDR3 is TGTGCCAGCAGCCTTCGGACAGGGGATGGCTATGGCTACACCTTC.

The chain recombines TRBV11-3 with TRBJ2-3; possibly TRBD2 for D (6 bases). V was pared by 1 base and J by 5 bases, with 7 bases between. Germline V gene sequence: CDR1 SGHNT, CDR2 YENEEA. The CDR3 spans 13 residues. The CDR3 reads CASSLVGGDTQYF. In DNA, the CDR3 is TGTGCCAGCAGCTTAGTCGGGGGAGATACGCAGTATTTT. Drawing the rest from reference TRBV11-3 and TRBJ2-3, the complete variable domain is EAGVVQSPRYKIIEKKQPVAFWCNPISGHNTLYWYLQNLGQGPELLIRYENEEAVDDSQLPKDRFSAERLKGVDSTLKIQPAELGDSAVYLCASSLVGGDTQYFGPGTRLTVL.

This clonotype occurred many times. The genes are TRBV28 and TRBJ1-3; D unresolved. Germline CDR1 MDHEN, CDR2 SYDVKM. The CDR3 extends over 11 amino acids. The V gene lost 5 bases and the J gene lost 4 bases, with 3 bases spanning the gap. The DNA for the CDR3 is TGTGCCAGCAGTCTCGGAAACACCATATATTTT. Protein sequence: CASSLGNTIYF.

This clonotype was counted at least ten times. V gene TRBV12-3 or TRBV12-4 combines with J gene TRBJ2-2, with a possible D match to TRBD2 (6 bases). V lost 3 bases, J lost 5 bases, and 10 bases lay in between. This CDR3 region has 14 residues. The chain's CDR3 is CASSFQRATGELFF. CDR3 nucleotides: TGTGCCAGCAGTTTCCAGCGGGCGACCGGGGAGCTGTTTTTT.

The rearrangement joins TRBV7-9 to TRBJ2-1, with a tentative D call TRBD2 (5 bases). The germline V and J ends were trimmed by 1 base and 12 bases, with 10 bases remaining between them. This CDR3 comprises 12 residues. Germline V gene lookup returns CDR1 SEHNR and CDR2 FQNEAQ (reference sequence). CDR3 nucleotide sequence: TGTGCCAGCAGCTTAGGTTCGCGGGCGCAGTTCTTC. This codes for CASSLGSRAQFF. The full variable domain, in which reference TRBV7-9 and TRBJ2-1 provide the parts outside the CDR3, is DTGVSQNPRHKITKRGQNVTFRCDPISEHNRLYWYRQTLGQGPEFLTYFQNEAQLEKSRLLSDRFSAERPKGSFSTLEIQRTEQGDSAMYLCASSLGSRAQFFGPGTRLTVL.

V usage is TRBV14 and J usage is TRBJ1-2; D uncertain. Germline CDR1 reads SGHDN; CDR2 reads FVKESK. CDR3 length equals 13 residues. Trimming took 0 bases from V and 13 from J, leaving 15 bases between them. CDR3 nucleotides: TGTGCCAGCAGCCAAGATACTATAGACCTACCCACCTTC. This encodes CASSQDTIDLPTF. The variable domain in full, completed from reference TRBV14 and TRBJ1-2, reads EAGVTQFPSHSVIEKGQTVTLRCDPISGHDNLYWYRRVMGKEIKFLLHFVKESKQDESGMPNNRFLAERTGGTYSTLKVQPAELEDSGVYFCASSQDTIDLPTFGSGTRLTVV.

This clonotype has at least ten counts. The CDR3 loop is CASSSRTGTDTQYF. The CDR3 DNA follows: TGTGCCAGCAGTTCAAGGACAGGCACAGATACGCAGTATTTT. The chain links TRBV12-3 or TRBV12-4 to TRBJ2-3; TRBD1 might be the D (6 bases). V was shortened by 4 bases and J by 1 base, with 9 bases between the two germline ends. The CDR3 consists of 14 residues.

The chain joins TRBV14 to TRBJ2-2; D unresolved. This CDR3 contains 17 residues. The germline gives CDR1 SGHDN, CDR2 FVKESK. Trimming took 0 bases from V and 1 from J, leaving 12 bases between them. CDR3 residues: CASSQEWEPLNTGELFF. CDR3 sequence (DNA): TGTGCCAGCAGCCAAGAGTGGGAACCCTTGAACACCGGGGAGCTGTTTTTT. Drawing the rest from reference TRBV14 and TRBJ2-2, the complete variable domain is EAGVTQFPSHSVIEKGQTVTLRCDPISGHDNLYWYRRVMGKEIKFLLHFVKESKQDESGMPNNRFLAERTGGTYSTLKVQPAELEDSGVYFCASSQEWEPLNTGELFFGEGSRLTVL.

This clonotype has a handful of counts. DNA for the CDR3: TGTGCCAGCAGTGGGGACAGCCGAAATTGGGTGGCAGACAATGAGCAGTTCTTC. This translates into CASSGDSRNWVADNEQFF. V gene TRBV2 combines with J gene TRBJ2-1, with TRBD1 matching over 7 bases. The CDR3 loop spans 18 amino acids. Germline CDR1 SNHLY, CDR2 FYNNEI. V lost 4 bases to trimming and J lost 5 bases; unmatched junction nucleotides: 17.

The CDR3 coding sequence is TGTGCCAGCTCACCTCAACGCTGGGGGCAAGAGACCCAGTACTTC. It encodes CASSPQRWGQETQYF. The chain employs TRBV18 and TRBJ2-5; perhaps D is TRBD1 or TRBD2 (5 bases each). The V and J ends lost 3 bases and 2 bases respectively, with 13 bases between them. Germline V gives CDR1 KGHSH, CDR2 LQKENI. This CDR3 has 15 amino acids.

This clonotype was observed a few times. The J gene is TRBJ1-5, the V gene TRBV6-2 or TRBV6-3; D is ambiguous. V was trimmed by 8 bases and J by 0 bases, leaving 8 bases between them. CDR3 length: 13 amino acids. Germline CDR1 reads MNHEY; CDR2 reads SVGEGT. The CDR3 sequence: CASGRYSNQPQHF. As DNA, the CDR3 is TGTGCCAGCGGGCGGTATAGCAATCAGCCCCAGCATTTT.

This clonotype has just a few counts. J is TRBJ2-7 and V is TRBV4-3; TRBD1 matches at 10 bases. V gave up 0 bases and J gave up 2 bases; unmatched junction bases: 13. The CDR3 extends over 19 amino acids. Germline V gene lookup returns CDR1 LGHNA and CDR2 YSLEER. DNA of the CDR3: TGCGCCAGCAGCCAAGATTCCCTCCGACAGGGGGCCTTCCCCTACGAGCAGTACTTC. It translates to CASSQDSLRQGAFPYEQYF.

This rearrangement joins TRBV7-9 to TRBJ2-7, with D tentatively TRBD2 (6 bases). The CDR3 has 14 amino acids. Germline assignment: CDR1 SEHNR and CDR2 FQNEAQ (reference sequence). V lost 5 bases and J lost 5, with 16 bases in between. The CDR3 region is CASSPERALHEQYF. The CDR3 DNA follows: TGTGCCAGCAGCCCCGAGCGGGCACTCCACGAGCAGTACTTC.

The V gene is TRBV20-1, the J gene TRBJ2-1; TRBD1 agrees at 9 bases. The CDR3 has 15 amino acids. V shed 2 bases and J 6 bases; nucleotides not matched to a gene: 8. Looked up from germline, CDR1 is DFQATT and CDR2 is SNEGSKA (reference sequence). The CDR3 spells CSARRDRESTNEQFF. The CDR3 DNA follows: TGCAGTGCTAGAAGGGACAGGGAAAGTACCAATGAGCAGTTCTTC.

This chain links TRBV20-1 with TRBJ2-7; tentative D call: TRBD1 (5 bases). The V end was cut by 4 bases, the J end by 0 bases, with 19 bases between. This CDR3 region has 16 residues. Germline CDR1 and CDR2: DFQATT and SNEGSKA (reference sequence). In DNA form, the CDR3 reads TGCAGTGCTAAAGATACAGGTTTTCCTAGCTCCTACGAGCAGTACTTC. Protein: CSAKDTGFPSSYEQYF.

This clonotype was detected many times. The chain recombines TRBV20-1 with TRBJ2-1; possible D gene TRBD2, 6 bases. The CDR3 consists of 14 residues. The germline gives CDR1 DFQATT, CDR2 SNEGSKA (reference sequence). The V gene lost 6 bases and the J gene lost 10 bases, with 22 bases spanning the gap. DNA of the CDR3: TGCAGTGCCCCCCCGCATCCCGGGAGAGGGGAGCAGTTCTTC. Residues: CSAPPHPGRGEQFF.

This clonotype was seen only a few times. The V call is TRBV3-1, the J call TRBJ2-2, with 7 bases that match TRBD2. Germline trimming cut 3 bases from V and 6 bases from J; bases unmatched to any gene: 7. The CDR3 length is 15 residues. CDR1 is LGHDT, CDR2 YNNKEL, per germline (reference sequence). The DNA for the CDR3 is TGTGCCAGCAGCCATTTCGGACTAGACTCCGGGGAGCTGTTTTTT. The encoded protein is CASSHFGLDSGELFF.

This clonotype was picked up a small number of times. The gene calls are TRBV29-1 and TRBJ2-3; D not resolved. This CDR3 comprises 13 residues. Between the trimmed V and J ends, which lost 0 bases and 6 bases, there was a span of 10 bases. Germline lookup yields CDR1 SQVTM and CDR2 ANQGSEA. The CDR3 region has the DNA TGCAGCGTTGAAGAGGTGTTGTCGGATACGCAGTATTTT. Translated, it gives CSVEEVLSDTQYF.

In its sample, this clonotype was seen many times. This chain links TRBV24-1 with TRBJ2-3; no clear D gene. Germline lookup yields CDR1 KGHDR and CDR2 SFDVKD. CDR3 length equals 15 residues. V was clipped by 9 bases and J by 0 bases, with 15 bases between them. The CDR3 DNA follows: TGTGCCACCGGAGCCTCCAAGGACAGCACAGATACGCAGTATTTT. It specifies CATGASKDSTDTQYF.